The 14 T cell receptor beta chains below all came from one sample that was sequenced in a study of CD4 T cell repertoires in COVID-19. The repertoire was sequenced with immunoSEQ multiplex PCR; TCRdb's copy has only in-frame clones and lacks some. The table shows about 75,000 clones, with roughly 85% occurring only once. Sequenced here: CD4+ T cells from peripheral blood, sampled after recovery from COVID-19. These receptors originate from a human donor who had COVID-19.

V and J are TRBV28 and TRBJ2-7; 12 positions match TRBD2. Germline V gene lookup returns CDR1 MDHEN and CDR2 SYDVKM. The CDR3 is 17 amino acids. The V gene end was trimmed by 7 bases and the J gene end by 3 bases; junction bases not matched to a gene: 13. This CDR3 reads CASTWTSGAQNHYEQYF. The CDR3 DNA is TGTGCCAGCACCTGGACTAGCGGGGCCCAGAACCACTACGAGCAGTACTTC.

The sample holds one count of this clone. This chain links TRBV2 with TRBJ1-3; TRBD1 aligns across 9 bases. This CDR3 is 14 amino acids long. Germline trimming cut 5 bases from V and 4 bases from J; bases unmatched to any gene: 3. Germline V gene lookup returns CDR1 SNHLY and CDR2 FYNNEI. Here the CDR3 reads CASSPTGGGNTIYF. The CDR3 DNA follows: TGTGCCAGCAGTCCTACAGGGGGCGGAAACACCATATATTTT.

This clone has just one count. The V call is TRBV11-2, the J call TRBJ2-2; 7 bases are shared with TRBD1. CDR3 length: 15 amino acids. With V trimmed by 2 bases and J by 5 bases, 5 bases remained unmatched. Germline V CDR1 and CDR2: SGHAT, FQNNGV. As DNA, the CDR3 is TGTGCCAGCAGCTTATTGGGGACAGAAACCGGGGAGCTGTTTTTT. Translating it yields CASSLLGTETGELFF.

The rearrangement joins TRBV19 to TRBJ1-6; 9 positions match TRBD1. V was clipped by 5 bases and J by 0 bases; unmatched bases: 8. Per germline, CDR1 LNHDA and CDR2 SQIVND (reference sequence). The CDR3 loop spans 18 amino acids. CDR3 nucleotides: TGTGCCAGTAGTCGCCTTGGACAGGGGAGCTCCTATAATTCACCCCTCCACTTT. This sequence encodes CASSRLGQGSSYNSPLHF.

This clone was counted a single time. This sequence joins TRBV5-1 and TRBJ2-5, with TRBD1 matching 9 bases. From germline, CDR1 is SGHRS and CDR2 YFSETQ. The CDR3 runs to 20 residues. The trim removed 1 base at V and 1 base at J, leaving 17 bases unmatched. The CDR3 region has the DNA TGCGCCAGCAGCTTGAGTGGGACAGGGATTGAAAGAGGGCTCCAAGAGACCCAGTACTTC. It yields the protein CASSLSGTGIERGLQETQYF.

The gene calls are TRBV7-8 and TRBJ2-1; D may be TRBD2 (5 bases). Germline V gives CDR1 SGHVS, CDR2 FQNEAQ. Trimming took 5 bases from V and 12 from J, leaving 14 bases between them. CDR3 size: 12 residues. CDR3 protein: CASSAALAGQFF. The CDR3 DNA sequence: TGTGCCAGCAGCGCGGCCCTGGCGGGGCAGTTCTTC.

CDR3 sequence reads: CASSVTSTAETQYF. CDR3 nucleotide sequence: TGTGCCAGCAGCGTAACCAGCACGGCAGAGACCCAGTACTTC. This chain joins TRBV9 and TRBJ2-5; D gene uncertain. Trimming removed 1 base from V and 4 bases from J, with 11 bases in between. Germline V gives CDR1 SGDLS, CDR2 YYNGEE. The CDR3 runs 14 residues. Based on the CDR3 plus reference TRBV9 and TRBJ2-5, the full variable domain is DSGVTQTPKHLITATGQRVTLRCSPRSGDLSVYWYQQSLDQGLQFLIQYYNGEERAKGNILERFSAQQFPDLHSELNLSSLELGDSALYFCASSVTSTAETQYFGPGTRLLVL.

The V call is TRBV5-1, the J call TRBJ1-4, with D perhaps matching TRBD1 (5 bases). Trimming pared 4 bases from V and 6 bases from J, leaving 13 bases between. Germline V gives CDR1 SGHRS, CDR2 YFSETQ. The length of the CDR3 is 14 residues. DNA of the CDR3: TGCGCCAGCAGCAGAGACAGTACCGATGAAAAACTGTTTTTT. Translation gives CASSRDSTDEKLFF.

This chain connects TRBV3-1 (or the pseudogene TRBV3-2) to TRBJ2-3; possible D gene TRBD1, 5 bases. The CDR3 runs 14 residues. Trimming took off 6 bases at V and 1 base at J, with 11 bases between the two ends. Looked up from germline, CDR1 is LGHDT and CDR2 is YNNKEL (reference sequence). The CDR3 DNA is TGTGCCAGCAGGCAACAAGGGGGCACAGATACGCAGTATTTT. This codes for CASRQQGGTDTQYF.

V is TRBV5-1 and J is TRBJ2-2; D possibly corresponds to TRBD1 (6 bases). Germline-derived CDR1 and CDR2 are SGHRS and YFSETQ. The CDR3 is 15 amino acids. V was cut by 3 bases and J by 2 bases, with 11 bases left in between. CDR3 region: CASSYGQTNTGELFF. The CDR3 nucleotides are TGCGCCAGCAGCTACGGACAGACAAACACCGGGGAGCTGTTTTTT.

The rearrangement joins TRBV2 to TRBJ2-5; D unclear. Trimming cost V 4 bases and J 5 bases, with 11 bases left between them. Germline CDR1 and CDR2: SNHLY and FYNNEI. The CDR3 has 13 residues. CDR3 amino acids: CASSGRLTETQYF. The CDR3 DNA sequence: TGTGCCAGCAGTGGTAGGTTAACGGAGACCCAGTACTTC. The whole variable domain, remainder taken from reference TRBV2 and TRBJ2-5, is EPEVTQTPSHQVTQMGQEVILRCVPISNHLYFYWYRQILGQKVEFLVSFYNNEISEKSEIFDDQFSVERPDGSNFTLKIRSTKLEDSAMYFCASSGRLTETQYFGPGTRLLVL.

V usage is TRBV7-9 and J usage is TRBJ1-1; TRBD1 might be the D (5 bases). Germline-derived CDR1 and CDR2 are SEHNR and FQNEAQ (reference sequence). The CDR3 runs to 14 residues. Trimming took off 5 bases at V and 0 bases at J, with 10 bases between the two ends. CDR3: CASSAGHMNTEAFF. The CDR3 bases are TGTGCCAGCAGCGCTGGACATATGAACACTGAAGCTTTCTTT. The full variable domain, in which reference TRBV7-9 and TRBJ1-1 provide the parts outside the CDR3, is DTGVSQNPRHKITKRGQNVTFRCDPISEHNRLYWYRQTLGQGPEFLTYFQNEAQLEKSRLLSDRFSAERPKGSFSTLEIQRTEQGDSAMYLCASSAGHMNTEAFFGQGTRLTVV.

This chain uses TRBV6-5 with TRBJ2-7; 7 positions agree with TRBD1. CDR3 size: 14 residues. Germline CDR1 and CDR2: MNHEY and SVGAGI. The V gene end was trimmed by 8 bases and the J gene end by 7 bases; junction bases not matched to a gene: 14. CDR3: CASSRVKGAHEQYF. The CDR3 DNA follows: TGTGCCAGCTCCCGGGTGAAGGGGGCGCATGAGCAGTACTTC.

This chain links TRBV2 with TRBJ1-4; 7 bases match TRBD1. V was clipped by 6 bases and J by 8 bases; unmatched bases: 6. Germline loops: CDR1 SNHLY, CDR2 FYNNEI. There are 13 residues in the CDR3. As DNA, the CDR3 is TGTGCCAGCAGGACAGGGCAGCGAGAAAAACTGTTTTTT. Translating gives CASRTGQREKLFF.